The rows below give T cell receptor beta chains drawn from one sample of a study of shared clonotypes between healthy human individuals. Using immunoSEQ multiplex PCR, the repertoire was profiled, and TCRdb retains in-frame clones only, with some absent. The repertoire includes over a million clones, approximately 80% of them detected once, and 0.61% sits in the top ten. The sequenced sample was memory CD4+ T cells from PBMCs. The receptors were gathered from a man between 18 and 35 years old in good health. Some clones in this sample may be carry-over from other donors' samples. Both conserved end residues are part of each CDR3. D genes are given only for firm matches. A clone size is listed for some rows: how often the clone was seen (once, few, many), or a class if it is expanded.

CDR3aa: CAAGVYDEKLFF; CDR3nt: TGTGCCGCCGGGGTTTATGATGAAAAACTGTTTTTT; j_gene: TRBJ1-4; v_gene: TRBV5-4; abundance: .; d_gene: .
CDR3aa: CARGETHYEQYF; CDR3nt: TGTGCCCGGGGGGAGACCCACTACGAGCAGTACTTC; j_gene: TRBJ2-7; v_gene: TRBV30; abundance: .; d_gene: TRBD2
CDR3aa: CATSARGPTDTQYF; CDR3nt: TGTGCCACCTCCGCGAGGGGTCCCACAGATACGCAGTATTTT; j_gene: TRBJ2-3; v_gene: TRBV10-3; abundance: .; d_gene: .
CDR3aa: CASSLAEAGSTGELFF; CDR3nt: TGCGCCAGCAGCTTGGCCGAGGCTGGTAGCACCGGGGAGCTGTTTTTT; j_gene: TRBJ2-2; v_gene: TRBV5-1; abundance: .; d_gene: .
CDR3aa: CASRAGLAGALSSYEQYF; CDR3nt: TGTGCCAGCAGGGCGGGACTAGCGGGAGCACTCAGCTCCTACGAGCAGTACTTC; j_gene: TRBJ2-7; v_gene: TRBV9; abundance: .; d_gene: TRBD2
CDR3aa: CASNPRYQETQYF; CDR3nt: TGTGCCAGCAACCCCCGGTATCAAGAGACCCAGTACTTC; j_gene: TRBJ2-5; v_gene: TRBV6-6; abundance: .; d_gene: .
CDR3aa: CASSRRGGTGELFF; CDR3nt: TGTGCCAGCAGCCGGAGGGGAGGCACCGGGGAGCTGTTTTTT; j_gene: TRBJ2-2; v_gene: TRBV5-6; abundance: .; d_gene: .
CDR3aa: CASSSDRGLYEQYF; CDR3nt: TGTGCCAGCAGCTCGGACAGGGGACTCTACGAGCAGTACTTC; j_gene: TRBJ2-7; v_gene: TRBV7-9; abundance: .; d_gene: TRBD1
CDR3aa: CASTWGGRTEAFF; CDR3nt: TGTGCCAGCACCTGGGGGGGGAGGACTGAAGCTTTCTTT; j_gene: TRBJ1-1; v_gene: TRBV7-9; abundance: .; d_gene: .
CDR3aa: CASSVTGTAAYEQYF; CDR3nt: TGTGCCAGCAGCGTAACCGGGACAGCAGCCTACGAGCAGTACTTC; j_gene: TRBJ2-7; v_gene: TRBV28; abundance: .; d_gene: TRBD1
CDR3aa: CASSLGGGRETQYF; CDR3nt: TGTGCCAGCAGCTTAGGTGGCGGGAGAGAGACCCAGTACTTC; j_gene: TRBJ2-5; v_gene: TRBV11-3; abundance: once; d_gene: TRBD2
CDR3aa: CASSGQFGKGNEQFF; CDR3nt: TGTGCCAGCAGCGGGCAGTTCGGAAAGGGCAATGAGCAGTTCTTC; j_gene: TRBJ2-1; v_gene: TRBV9; abundance: .; d_gene: .
CDR3aa: CASSLDAVESYGYTF; CDR3nt: TGTGCCAGCAGCTTGGACGCAGTTGAATCTTATGGCTACACCTTC; j_gene: TRBJ1-2; v_gene: TRBV5-4; abundance: .; d_gene: .
CDR3aa: CASTGTGVENEQFF; CDR3nt: TGTGCTAGTACTGGCACGGGAGTTGAAAATGAGCAGTTCTTC; j_gene: TRBJ2-1; v_gene: TRBV12-5; abundance: .; d_gene: .
CDR3aa: CASSLTWGMTGKETQYF; CDR3nt: TGTGCCAGCAGCCTAACTTGGGGGATGACAGGGAAGGAGACCCAGTACTTC; j_gene: TRBJ2-5; v_gene: TRBV11-2; abundance: .; d_gene: TRBD1
CDR3aa: CSGSFGNTIYF; CDR3nt: TGCAGTGGGTCCTTCGGAAACACCATATATTTT; j_gene: TRBJ1-3; v_gene: TRBV20-1; abundance: once; d_gene: .
CDR3aa: CASSQDHGMGNTIYF; CDR3nt: TGTGCCAGCAGCCAAGATCACGGGATGGGAAACACCATATATTTT; j_gene: TRBJ1-3; v_gene: TRBV14; abundance: .; d_gene: .
CDR3aa: CASSWRRTNTGELFF; CDR3nt: TGCGCCAGCAGTTGGCGTCGGACGAACACCGGGGAGCTGTTTTTT; j_gene: TRBJ2-2; v_gene: TRBV5-1; abundance: .; d_gene: .
CDR3aa: CASSSQNQPQHF; CDR3nt: TGTGCCAGCAGTTCTCAAAATCAGCCCCAGCATTTT; j_gene: TRBJ1-5; v_gene: TRBV28; abundance: .; d_gene: .
CDR3aa: CSVVGFTEAFF; CDR3nt: TGCAGCGTTGTAGGGTTCACTGAAGCTTTCTTT; j_gene: TRBJ1-1; v_gene: TRBV29-1; abundance: few; d_gene: .
CDR3aa: CASGREDTQYF; CDR3nt: TGTGCCAGCGGCCGTGAGGATACGCAGTATTTT; j_gene: TRBJ2-3; v_gene: TRBV2; abundance: .; d_gene: .
CDR3aa: CASSLALTGGPYEQYF; CDR3nt: TGCGCCAGCAGCTTGGCCCTGACAGGTGGGCCCTACGAGCAGTACTTC; j_gene: TRBJ2-7; v_gene: TRBV5-1; abundance: few; d_gene: .
CDR3aa: CASSLDPDRAEKLFF; CDR3nt: TGCGCCAGCAGCTTGGATCCGGACAGAGCTGAAAAACTGTTTTTT; j_gene: TRBJ1-4; v_gene: TRBV5-1; abundance: few; d_gene: .
CDR3aa: CASSLGGANTEAFF; CDR3nt: TGCGCCAGCAGCTTGGGCGGAGCGAACACTGAAGCTTTCTTT; j_gene: TRBJ1-1; v_gene: TRBV5-1; abundance: many; d_gene: .
CDR3aa: CASSRLPGLAGGFLGEQYF; CDR3nt: TGCGCCAGCAGCCGCCTGCCGGGACTAGCGGGAGGCTTCCTTGGCGAGCAGTACTTC; j_gene: TRBJ2-7; v_gene: TRBV5-1; abundance: .; d_gene: TRBD2
CDR3aa: CASSLGTFGTEAFF; CDR3nt: TGTGCCAGCAGCTTAGGCACCTTCGGCACTGAAGCTTTCTTT; j_gene: TRBJ1-1; v_gene: TRBV7-8; abundance: .; d_gene: .
CDR3aa: CAIIQDVTMGGYTF; CDR3nt: TGTGCCATCATCCAGGACGTAACGATGGGGGGCTACACCTTC; j_gene: TRBJ1-2; v_gene: TRBV10-3; abundance: .; d_gene: .
CDR3aa: CASRGQLIHEQYF; CDR3nt: TGTGCCAGCAGAGGACAGTTGATCCACGAGCAGTACTTC; j_gene: TRBJ2-7; v_gene: TRBV28; abundance: few; d_gene: .
CDR3aa: CASNLIAGDVGELFF; CDR3nt: TGCGCCAGCAACTTGATAGCGGGAGATGTCGGGGAGCTGTTTTTT; j_gene: TRBJ2-2; v_gene: TRBV5-1; abundance: .; d_gene: TRBD2
CDR3aa: CASSRIEKLFF; CDR3nt: TGTGCCAGCAGTAGGATTGAAAAACTGTTTTTT; j_gene: TRBJ1-4; v_gene: TRBV6-1; abundance: .; d_gene: .
CDR3aa: CASRRTSGAYEQYF; CDR3nt: TGTGCCAGTAGAAGGACTAGCGGGGCCTACGAGCAGTACTTC; j_gene: TRBJ2-7; v_gene: TRBV19; abundance: .; d_gene: TRBD2
CDR3aa: CASSISHRTVNTEAFF; CDR3nt: TGTGCCAGTAGTATATCTCACAGGACGGTGAACACTGAAGCTTTCTTT; j_gene: TRBJ1-1; v_gene: TRBV19; abundance: .; d_gene: .
CDR3aa: CASSDGGVNIQYF; CDR3nt: TGTGCCAGCAGTGACGGGGGAGTAAACATTCAGTACTTC; j_gene: TRBJ2-4; v_gene: TRBV25-1; abundance: .; d_gene: .
CDR3aa: CASSIFLGQGNEQYF; CDR3nt: TGTGCCAGTAGTATTTTTCTCGGACAGGGAAACGAGCAGTACTTC; j_gene: TRBJ2-7; v_gene: TRBV19; abundance: .; d_gene: TRBD1
CDR3aa: CASSGGPYNEQFF; CDR3nt: TGTGCCAGCAGCGGGGGTCCCTACAATGAGCAGTTCTTC; j_gene: TRBJ2-1; v_gene: TRBV9; abundance: few; d_gene: .
CDR3aa: CASSPRGLSGFDEQFF; CDR3nt: TGTGCCAGCAGCCCAAGGGGGTTAAGTGGGTTTGATGAGCAGTTCTTC; j_gene: TRBJ2-1; v_gene: TRBV7-2; abundance: .; d_gene: .
CDR3aa: CASSTRGRGEKLFF; CDR3nt: TGTGCCAGCAGTACCAGGGGGCGCGGTGAAAAACTGTTTTTT; j_gene: TRBJ1-4; v_gene: TRBV6-5; abundance: .; d_gene: TRBD1
CDR3aa: CASSLYSRGDTQYF; CDR3nt: TGCGCCAGCAGCTTGTACTCTAGAGGCGATACGCAGTATTTT; j_gene: TRBJ2-3; v_gene: TRBV5-1; abundance: .; d_gene: .
CDR3aa: CASSFSGLGREEQYF; CDR3nt: TGTGCCAGCAGTTTCTCGGGACTGGGGAGGGAGGAGCAGTACTTC; j_gene: TRBJ2-7; v_gene: TRBV27; abundance: .; d_gene: TRBD2
CDR3aa: CAWNRPGDNEKLFF; CDR3nt: TGTGCCTGGAACCGCCCGGGTGATAATGAAAAACTGTTTTTT; j_gene: TRBJ1-4; v_gene: TRBV30; abundance: once; d_gene: .
CDR3aa: CASSLAGQGISETQYF; CDR3nt: TGCGCCAGCAGCTTGGCCGGGCAGGGAATATCAGAGACCCAGTACTTC; j_gene: TRBJ2-5; v_gene: TRBV5-1; abundance: .; d_gene: .
CDR3aa: CASSPSPATYEQYF; CDR3nt: TGTGCCAGCTCACCAAGCCCAGCCACCTACGAGCAGTACTTC; j_gene: TRBJ2-7; v_gene: TRBV18; abundance: .; d_gene: .
CDR3aa: CASSLGVSERTNYGYTF; CDR3nt: TGCGCCAGCAGCTTGGGCGTCAGCGAGCGCACTAACTATGGCTACACCTTC; j_gene: TRBJ1-2; v_gene: TRBV5-1; abundance: .; d_gene: .
CDR3aa: CASSLTRADTGELFF; CDR3nt: TGCGCCAGCAGCTTGACCCGGGCCGACACCGGGGAGCTGTTTTTT; j_gene: TRBJ2-2; v_gene: TRBV5-1; abundance: .; d_gene: .
CDR3aa: CATGGFVEQYF; CDR3nt: TGTGCCACAGGGGGGTTCGTTGAGCAGTACTTC; j_gene: TRBJ2-7; v_gene: TRBV6-6; abundance: once; d_gene: .
CDR3aa: CAISEVIGQIEAFF; CDR3nt: TGTGCCATCAGTGAGGTGATCGGGCAGATTGAAGCTTTCTTT; j_gene: TRBJ1-1; v_gene: TRBV10-3; abundance: .; d_gene: .
CDR3aa: CAISADTSNQPQHF; CDR3nt: TGTGCCATCAGTGCCGACACTAGCAATCAGCCCCAGCATTTT; j_gene: TRBJ1-5; v_gene: TRBV10-3; abundance: .; d_gene: .
CDR3aa: CASSERAGAVADTQYF; CDR3nt: TGTGCCAGCAGTGAACGGGCGGGAGCAGTGGCAGATACGCAGTATTTT; j_gene: TRBJ2-3; v_gene: TRBV6-1; abundance: .; d_gene: TRBD2
CDR3aa: CASSSNTGELFF; CDR3nt: TGTGCCAGTAGTTCGAACACCGGGGAGCTGTTTTTT; j_gene: TRBJ2-2; v_gene: TRBV19; abundance: once; d_gene: .
CDR3aa: CAWKSDRENNEQFF; CDR3nt: TGTGCCTGGAAGTCGGACAGGGAAAACAATGAGCAGTTCTTC; j_gene: TRBJ2-1; v_gene: TRBV30; abundance: .; d_gene: TRBD1
CDR3aa: CASSPLTGRAGNEQYF; CDR3nt: TGTGCCAGCAGTCCCCTTACCGGGAGGGCCGGGAACGAGCAGTACTTC; j_gene: TRBJ2-7; v_gene: TRBV28; abundance: once; d_gene: TRBD2
CDR3aa: CASSLVGLVGRAWETQYF; CDR3nt: TGTGCCAGCAGCTTAGTGGGGTTGGTCGGGAGGGCCTGGGAGACCCAGTACTTC; j_gene: TRBJ2-5; v_gene: TRBV7-2; abundance: .; d_gene: TRBD2